The rows below give T cell receptor beta chains drawn from one sample of a study of blood T cells in healthy people across ages. TCRdb used MiXCR to reprocess the 5' RACE reads, holding one entry per CDR3 protein. The repertoire holds about 940,000 distinct CDR3 sequences, with roughly 43% as singletons. The sequencing sample was made of blood. Receptor source: a man aged 25-45 years in good health. Each CDR3 is given with its conserved first and last residue. D genes are given only for firm matches. Rows give clone size only sometimes, using once, few, many, or a class for an expanded clone.

D: TRBD1; V: TRBV12-3/TRBV12-4; length: 16; J: TRBJ1-2; size: -; DNA: TGTGCCAGCAGTTTAGAGTCGTGGGGGACAGACTATGGCTACACCTTC; CDR3: CASSLESWGTDYGYTF
D: -; V: TRBV27; length: 16; J: TRBJ1-1; size: -; DNA: TGTGCCAGCAGTTTAATGGGACGGCTTATGAACACTGAAGCTTTCTTT; CDR3: CASSLMGRLMNTEAFF
D: TRBD2; V: TRBV7-2; length: 14; J: TRBJ2-1; size: -; DNA: TGTGCCAGCAGCTCAAACCGGGGGGGAAATGAGCAGTTCTTC; CDR3: CASSSNRGGNEQFF
D: TRBD1; V: TRBV10-3; length: 14; J: TRBJ1-2; size: few; DNA: TGTGCCATCAGCCGGACAGGGGATGCGTATGGCTACACCTTC; CDR3: CAISRTGDAYGYTF
D: TRBD1; V: TRBV20-1; length: 15; J: TRBJ1-6; size: few; DNA: TGCAGTGCCGCATTAGGGGACAGGGGAAATTCACCCCTCCACTTT; CDR3: CSAALGDRGNSPLHF
D: -; V: TRBV12-3/TRBV12-4; length: 14; J: TRBJ1-1; size: -; DNA: TGTGCCAGCAGTTTAAGGGGGTTAGACACTGAAGCTTTCTTT; CDR3: CASSLRGLDTEAFF
D: TRBD2; V: TRBV20-1; length: 16; J: TRBJ2-7; size: -; DNA: TGCAGTGCTAGCCATTTTCTAGCGGGGGCTACCTACGAGCAGTACTTC; CDR3: CSASHFLAGATYEQYF
D: TRBD1; V: TRBV3-1; length: 14; J: TRBJ2-1; size: many; DNA: TGTGCCAGCTCTCCCACAGGGGTAGGCAATGAGCAGTTCTTC; CDR3: CASSPTGVGNEQFF
D: TRBD1; V: TRBV20-1; length: 15; J: TRBJ1-5; size: -; DNA: TGCAGTGCCCAGGACAGGCTTTTAGGCAATCAGCCCCAGCATTTT; CDR3: CSAQDRLLGNQPQHF
D: -; V: TRBV7-9; length: 13; J: TRBJ1-4; size: -; DNA: TGTGCCAGCAGGGGTGGGGACCGAGAAAAACTGTTTTTT; CDR3: CASRGGDREKLFF
D: TRBD2; V: TRBV2; length: 12; J: TRBJ2-5; size: once; DNA: TGTGCCAGCAAGGGACTAGCGAGTGAGCAGTACTTC; CDR3: CASKGLASEQYF
D: TRBD2; V: TRBV7-7; length: 16; J: TRBJ2-3; size: -; DNA: TGTGCTAGCAGCTTATACCCGGCGGGGGGGCCAGATACGCAGTATTTT; CDR3: CASSLYPAGGPDTQYF
D: TRBD2; V: TRBV20-1; length: 15; J: TRBJ2-7; size: few; DNA: TGCAGTGCTGTCTCAACTAGCGGGGGAACCTACGAGCAGTACTTC; CDR3: CSAVSTSGGTYEQYF